Below, 9 T cell receptor beta chains from the same sample are listed, as sequenced in a study of cytotoxic CD8 clonotypes in ibrutinib-treated CLL. Clones were read by immunoSEQ multiplex PCR, and TCRdb kept only the in-frame ones, dropping some. The profile covers 110,000 to 150,000 clones, with about three quarters appearing a single time and about 4.7% taken by the ten largest. Sequences were derived from PBMCs, sampled after 24 months of ibrutinib treatment. The receptors come from a human donor with chronic lymphocytic leukemia.

The chain uses TRBV5-1 and TRBJ2-5; the D gene is possibly TRBD1 (6 bases). The germline V and J ends were trimmed by 1 base and 2 bases, with 9 bases remaining between them. Germline V gene data show CDR1 as SGHRS and CDR2 as YFSETQ. The CDR3 runs 14 residues. This chain's CDR3 is CASSLIQGQETQYF. In DNA, the CDR3 is TGCGCCAGCAGCTTGATTCAGGGGCAAGAGACCCAGTACTTC. Full variable domain (remainder filled in from reference TRBV5-1 and TRBJ2-5): KAGVTQTPRYLIKTRGQQVTLSCSPISGHRSVSWYQQTPGQGLQFLFEYFSETQRNKGNFPGRFSGRQFSNSRSEMNVSTLELGDSALYLCASSLIQGQETQYFGPGTRLLVL.

The CDR3 loop is CAWSRRVYEQYF. CDR3 nucleotides: TGTGCCTGGAGTCGGAGGGTGTACGAGCAGTACTTC. This rearrangement joins TRBV30 to TRBJ2-7, with a possible D match to TRBD2 (6 bases). The germline V gene encodes CDR1 GTSNPN and CDR2 SVGIG (reference sequence). The CDR3 is 12 amino acids. Between the trimmed V and J ends, which lost 2 bases and 4 bases, there was a span of 9 bases.

This chain uses TRBV7-8 with TRBJ2-3, with D unclear. This CDR3 has 12 amino acids. The V end lost 5 bases, the J end lost 6 bases, and 9 bases lay between the germline ends. Germline CDR1 reads SGHVS; CDR2 reads FQNEAQ. This chain's CDR3 is CASSQVGDTQYF. The DNA for the CDR3 is TGTGCCAGCAGCCAGGTGGGGGATACGCAGTATTTT.

The chain carries TRBV27 and TRBJ2-7; 7 nucleotides agree with TRBD2. Germline V gene data show CDR1 as MNHEY and CDR2 as SMNVEV (reference sequence). V shed 4 bases and J 0 bases; nucleotides not matched to a gene: 6. This CDR3 comprises 15 residues. The CDR3 coding sequence is TGTGCCAGCAGTTCTGGGGGAGGGCCCTCCTACGAGCAGTACTTC. It encodes CASSSGGGPSYEQYF.

The rearrangement joins TRBV5-1 to TRBJ2-3; 8 bases align to TRBD1. The CDR3 runs to 18 residues. From germline, CDR1 is SGHRS and CDR2 YFSETQ. V shed 3 bases and J 2 bases; nucleotides not matched to a gene: 14. The CDR3 bases are TGCGCCAGCAGCTCCAACACCGGACAGGGACTGTACACAGATACGCAGTATTTT. Protein: CASSSNTGQGLYTDTQYF.

The genes are TRBV7-3 and TRBJ1-2, with TRBD1 matching over 7 bases. This CDR3 region has 18 residues. The V segment lost 1 base and the J segment 5 bases; nucleotides outside the gene matches: 16. CDR1 SGHTA and CDR2 FQGTGA come from the germline V gene. The CDR3 is CASSLKLCFAVRGYGYTF. DNA of the CDR3: TGTGCCAGCAGCTTAAAGCTTTGTTTTGCGGTCAGGGGGTATGGCTACACCTTC.

The genes are TRBV18 and TRBJ2-1; possibly TRBD2 for D (6 bases). The CDR3 totals 15 residues. Germline values: CDR1 KGHSH, CDR2 LQKENI. The V end was cut by 3 bases, the J end by 3 bases, with 12 bases between. The CDR3 protein is CASSPPGRSYNEQFF. CDR3 in DNA: TGTGCCAGCTCACCGCCGGGGAGGAGCTACAATGAGCAGTTCTTC.

This clone has more than one count but fewer than ten. The chain is built from TRBV7-2 and TRBJ1-5, with unresolved D. This CDR3 spans 14 amino acids. Trimming cost V 1 base and J 0 bases, with 4 bases left between them. In germline, CDR1 is SGHTA, CDR2 FQGNSA. CDR3 nucleotides: TGTGCCAGCAGCTTAGTTAGTAGCAATCAGCCCCAGCATTTT. As protein: CASSLVSSNQPQHF.

Points on this clone: A read error may explain this, as a much larger clone is one base away. The same CDR3 can be traced to other DNA sequences in this sample. The chain is built from TRBV6-6 and TRBJ1-1, with a tentative D call TRBD1 (5 bases). CDR1 is MNHNY and CDR2 is SVGAGI in the germline V gene (reference sequence). The V gene lost 2 bases and the J gene lost 4 bases, with 8 bases spanning the gap. The CDR3 consists of 13 residues. The CDR3 reads CASSYPGGTEAFF. The CDR3 nucleotides read TGTGCCAGCAGTTACCCGGGGGGCACTGAAGCTTTCTTT.